This TCR beta chain emerged from a study of neurological immune-mediated disorders. This clonotype was counted many times. TCRdb independently ran MiXCR on the 5' RACE reads; one entry per CDR3 protein. The top ten hold approximately 7.9% of the sample, which has about 80,000 distinct CDR3 sequences, more than 5% seen once. V trimming: 1 base; J trimming: 7 bases; junction bases outside the gene matches: 10. The CDR3 contains 16 residues. CDR1 is SGHAT and CDR2 is FQNNGV in the germline V gene. Time point denoted: longitudinal time-point 2. The specimen was PBMCs. The sequence was collected from a woman aged 60-75 years with multiple sclerosis. The chain uses TRBV11-2 and TRBJ1-5; TRBD1 matches 7 bases. The CDR3 sequence is CASSLGATGRPQPQHF. In nucleotides, the CDR3 is TGTGCCAGCAGCTTAGGGGCGACAGGGCGGCCGCAGCCCCAGCATTTT.